This entry features one T cell receptor (beta chain) sequence. Its antigen remains unidentified. The template was genomic DNA from peripheral blood, not RNA. A mixed TRB-A/B primer pool amplified rearranged TRB by multiplex touch-down PCR. TCRdb analysed the multiplex PCR reads with MiXCR anew, one entry per CDR3 protein. The sample shows about 5,400 distinct CDR3 sequences, around two fifths of them seen only once. The source of the sample is a study of T cell repertoires in aging, cancer and after chemotherapy. Study-wide context: Donor ages fell into six groups from 30 or younger up to 70 or older.

The CDR3 is made up of 13 amino acids. Deletions cut 0 bases from V and 7 bases from J, with 7 bases between. CDR1 is SGHKS, CDR2 YYEKEE, per germline (reference sequence). Study findings and constraints: In cancer patients, declining TCR diversity with age involved lost richness and lost evenness. Across the chemotherapy interval, each cancer cohort showed higher median generation probability, suggesting thymic rebound. Immunological memory after chemotherapy cannot be judged from the repertoire data.

The sequenced sample consisted of blood. The source of this sequence is a human donor in good health. The chain uses TRBV5-5 and TRBJ1-4; D is undetermined. The DNA of the CDR3 is TGTGCCAGCAGCTTGGCCTCACCTGAAAAACTGTTTTTT. Protein: CASSLASPEKLFF. The entire variable domain, with the rest obtained from reference TRBV5-5 and TRBJ1-4, is as follows: DAGVTQSPTHLIKTRGQQVTLRCSPISGHKSVSWYQQVLGQGPQFIFQYYEKEERGRGNFPDRFSARQFPNYSSELNVNALLLGDSALYLCASSLASPEKLFFGSGTQLSVL.